Sequencing of this T cell receptor beta chain was carried out in a study of shared clonotypes between healthy human individuals. The germline gives CDR1 LNHDA, CDR2 SQIVND (reference sequence). With 5 bases removed from V and 2 bases from J, the gap between germline ends came to 22 bases. CDR3 length equals 18 residues. Only in-frame clones appear in the TCRdb table, and some are missing; sequencing was by immunoSEQ multiplex PCR. The repertoire consists of hundreds of thousands of clones, with about 95% occurring once and the leading ten covering 0.06%. The clonotype was recovered from a young woman in good health. The sample was naive CD4+ T cells sorted from blood. Subset in this sample: CD45RA+ positively selected. The genes are TRBV19 and TRBJ2-1, with D unclear. The CDR3 DNA reads TGTGCCAGTAGTGTCCAAAGTGTCCGGACGGCGGCCTACAATGAGCAGTTCTTC. Translation: CASSVQSVRTAAYNEQFF.